This TCR beta chain was observed in a study of blood T cell repertoires in COVID-19. CDR3 length: 15 residues. The V gene's germline CDR1 is LNHDA and CDR2 SQIVND (reference sequence). Losses at the gene ends were 6 bases for V and 3 bases for J; bases not matched to a gene: 9. The table came from immunoSEQ multiplex PCR; TCRdb's copy has only in-frame clones and leaves some out. Among approximately 220,000 clones listed, roughly 87% were seen once. This chain uses TRBV19 with TRBJ1-1; 8 bases line up with TRBD1. Material for sequencing was PBMCs or T cells enriched from blood (not recorded which). The sequence was obtained from a woman younger than 45 with acute COVID-19. The CDR3 DNA is TGTGCCAGTAGCCAGGGGGCCGGCCTTTACACTGAAGCTTTCTTT. It is translated as CASSQGAGLYTEAFF.